This T cell receptor beta chain was sequenced during a study of blood T cell repertoires in COVID-19. This clone showed up just a few times. The table came from immunoSEQ multiplex PCR; TCRdb's copy has only in-frame clones and leaves some out. Here the sample spans about 250,000 clones, 80% to 90% being singletons. This CDR3 has 17 amino acids. Per the germline V gene, CDR1 is MDHEN and CDR2 is SYDVKM. J lost 0 bases, V lost 7 bases, and 12 bases had no gene match. The chain has TRBV28 and TRBJ2-4, with TRBD1 identical over 7 bases. What was sequenced was PBMCs or T cells enriched from blood (not recorded which). This receptor was identified in a woman aged 35 to 49 who had been exposed to COVID-19. The chain's CDR3 is CASNRGPRRAAKNIQYF. As DNA, the CDR3 is TGTGCCAGCAACAGGGGTCCCCGAAGGGCAGCCAAAAACATTCAGTACTTC. The complete variable domain, with remaining parts taken from reference TRBV28 and TRBJ2-4, reads DVKVTQSSRYLVKRTGEKVFLECVQDMDHENMFWYRQDPGLGLRLIYFSYDVKMKEKGDIPEGYSVSREKKERFSLILESASTNQTSMYLCASNRGPRRAAKNIQYFGAGTRLSVL.